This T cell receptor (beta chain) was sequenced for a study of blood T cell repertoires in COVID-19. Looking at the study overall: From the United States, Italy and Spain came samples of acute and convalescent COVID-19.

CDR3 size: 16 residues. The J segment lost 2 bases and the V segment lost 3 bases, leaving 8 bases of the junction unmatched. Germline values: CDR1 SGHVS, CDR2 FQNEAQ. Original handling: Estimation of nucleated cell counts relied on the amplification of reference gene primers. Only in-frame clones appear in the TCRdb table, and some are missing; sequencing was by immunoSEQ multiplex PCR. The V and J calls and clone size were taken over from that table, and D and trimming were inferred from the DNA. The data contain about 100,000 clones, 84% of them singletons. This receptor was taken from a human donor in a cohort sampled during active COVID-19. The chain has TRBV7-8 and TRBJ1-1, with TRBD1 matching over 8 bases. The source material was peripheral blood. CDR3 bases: TGTGCCAGCAGCTTTGGTCAGGACAGGGTAAACACTGAAGCTTTCTTT. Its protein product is CASSFGQDRVNTEAFF.